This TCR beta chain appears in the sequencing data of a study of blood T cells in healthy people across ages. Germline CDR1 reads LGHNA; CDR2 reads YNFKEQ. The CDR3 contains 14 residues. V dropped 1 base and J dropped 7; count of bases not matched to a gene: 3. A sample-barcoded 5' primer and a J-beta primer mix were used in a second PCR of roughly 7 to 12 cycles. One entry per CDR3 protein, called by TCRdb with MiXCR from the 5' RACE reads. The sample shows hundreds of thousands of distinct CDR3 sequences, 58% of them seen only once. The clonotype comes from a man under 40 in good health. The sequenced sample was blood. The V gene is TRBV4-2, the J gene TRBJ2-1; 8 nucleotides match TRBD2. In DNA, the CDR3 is TGTGCCAGCAGCCAAGTACGGGAGGGAAATGAGCAGTTCTTC. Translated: CASSQVREGNEQFF.